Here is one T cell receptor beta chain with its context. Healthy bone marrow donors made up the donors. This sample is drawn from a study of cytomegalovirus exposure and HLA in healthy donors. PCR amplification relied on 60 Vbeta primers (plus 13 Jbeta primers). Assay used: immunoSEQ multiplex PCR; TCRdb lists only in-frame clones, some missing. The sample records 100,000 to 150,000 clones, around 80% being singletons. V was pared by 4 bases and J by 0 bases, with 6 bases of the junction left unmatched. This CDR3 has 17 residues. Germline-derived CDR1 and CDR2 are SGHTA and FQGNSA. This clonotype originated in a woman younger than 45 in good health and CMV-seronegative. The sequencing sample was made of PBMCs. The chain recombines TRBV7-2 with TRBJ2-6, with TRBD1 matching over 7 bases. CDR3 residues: CASSSPGQSSGANVLTF. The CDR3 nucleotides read TGTGCCAGCAGCTCCCCGGGACAGTCCTCTGGGGCCAACGTCCTGACTTTC.